This TCR beta chain was identified during a study of regulatory and conventional T cells in RAG deficiency. Findings and limits, study-wide: RAG-deficient patients showed markedly lower Shannon entropy and higher Simpson indices than control T-cell subsets. Patient subsets had shorter CDR3s; Omenn Treg-Tconv overlap exceeded 80%.

Assay used: immunoSEQ multiplex PCR; TCRdb lists only in-frame clones, some missing. The sample contains some 30,000 clones, around nine tenths of which appear only once. Details on this clone: Its target is not known.

V gave up 3 bases and J gave up 6 bases; unmatched junction bases: 5. Germline V gene lookup returns CDR1 MGHDK and CDR2 SYGVNS. The CDR3 spans 14 residues. The same specimen was also included in a second study, on regulatory T cells. That paper states: The primer mix had 52 TRBV and 13 TRBJ primers. Skewed V and J usage and few unique V-J pairs marked patient repertoires, most in Tregs.

The source of this sequence is a human donor in good health. The rearrangement joins TRBV25-1 to TRBJ1-5, with 7 bases identical to TRBD1. Material for sequencing was CD8+ T cells sorted from blood. The CDR3 nucleotides are TGTGCCAGCAGTGAGGAGGGGGCGGGTCAGCCCCAGCATTTT. Translating gives CASSEEGAGQPQHF.